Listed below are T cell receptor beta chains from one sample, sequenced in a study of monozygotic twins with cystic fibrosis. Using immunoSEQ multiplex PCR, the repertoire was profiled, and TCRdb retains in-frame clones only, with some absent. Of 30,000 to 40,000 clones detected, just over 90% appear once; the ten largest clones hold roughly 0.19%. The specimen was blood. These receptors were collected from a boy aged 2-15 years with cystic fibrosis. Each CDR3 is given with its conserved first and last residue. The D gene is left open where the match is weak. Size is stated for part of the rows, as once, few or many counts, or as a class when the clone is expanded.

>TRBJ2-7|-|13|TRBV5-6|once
TGTGCCAGCATCCAGGAAGGGTGCTACGAGCAGTACTTC
CASIQEGCYEQYF
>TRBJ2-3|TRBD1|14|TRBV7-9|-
TGTGCCAGCAGCGAAGGACAGGGGGCAGATACGCAGTATTTT
CASSEGQGADTQYF
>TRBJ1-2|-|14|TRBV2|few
TGTGCCAGCAGTGGGACCGGGCGGCCGGGGGGCTACACCTTC
CASSGTGRPGGYTF
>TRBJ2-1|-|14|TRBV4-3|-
TGCGCCAGCAGCCATCGCAGACCTGGGAATGAGCAGTTCTTC
CASSHRRPGNEQFF
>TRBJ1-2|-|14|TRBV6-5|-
TGTGCCAGCAGTTACGCCGGGGCTAGCTATGGCTACACCTTC
CASSYAGASYGYTF
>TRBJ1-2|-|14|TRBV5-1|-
TGCGCCAGCAGCTCAGAAAAGTTCAACTATGGCTACACCTTC
CASSSEKFNYGYTF
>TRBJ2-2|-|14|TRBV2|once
TGTGCCAGCAGTCAGTTGTGGGGGACCGGGGAGCTGTTTTTT
CASSQLWGTGELFF
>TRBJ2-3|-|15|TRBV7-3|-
TGTGCCAGCAGCTTAGGGCCGGGGCCGACGGATACGCAGTATTTT
CASSLGPGPTDTQYF
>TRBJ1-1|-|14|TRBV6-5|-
TGTGCCAGCAGTTCGGACAGCTGGAACACTGAAGCTTTCTTT
CASSSDSWNTEAFF
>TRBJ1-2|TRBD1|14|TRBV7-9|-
TGTGCCAGCAGCCTGGACAGGGTTTCGGCCGGCTACACCTTC
CASSLDRVSAGYTF
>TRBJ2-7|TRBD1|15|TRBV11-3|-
TGTGCCAGCAGCCCGACAGGGGGTCTTACCTACGAGCAGTACTTC
CASSPTGGLTYEQYF